The rows below give T cell receptor beta chains drawn from one sample of a study of control samples from healthy donors and cancer patients. Produced via immunoSEQ multiplex PCR; TCRdb's table is partial and in-frame only. The sample includes 100,000 to 150,000 clones, 70% to 90% of them seen just once. Specimen: blood. The source is a man aged 55 to 69 in good health. Both conserved end residues are part of each CDR3. Fields, in order: V gene, D gene, clone size, J gene, CDR3 DNA, CDR3 protein. D genes are given only for firm matches. The listing skips clone size in some rows; elsewhere it reads once, few, many or a size class.

TRBV19	-	-	TRBJ1-2	TGTGCCAGTAGTATGATCGGCGCCGGCGGCTACACCTTC	CASSMIGAGGYTF
TRBV27	-	-	TRBJ1-6	TGTGCCAGCAGTCCAGAAGGACTTTCCAATTCACCCCTCCACTTT	CASSPEGLSNSPLHF
TRBV24-1	TRBD1	-	TRBJ2-7	TGTGCCACCAGTGGGACAGGGGGCTACGAGCAGTACTTC	CATSGTGGYEQYF
TRBV27	-	-	TRBJ2-3	TGTGCCACCAAGAAGACAGTAGCAGATACGCAGTATTTT	CATKKTVADTQYF
TRBV19	-	-	TRBJ2-3	TGTGCCAGTAGTTCCCAGGTGGGGAGGACAGATACGCAGTATTTT	CASSSQVGRTDTQYF
TRBV28	TRBD1	-	TRBJ1-1	TGTGCCAGCGGCCCAGGGGACAGGTACACTGAAGCTTTCTTT	CASGPGDRYTEAFF
TRBV9	-	once	TRBJ1-2	TGTGCCAGCAGCGTAGCGGGACTTCTATCCGACTATGGCTACACCTTC	CASSVAGLLSDYGYTF
TRBV3-1/TRBV3-2	TRBD2	-	TRBJ2-5	TGTGCCAGCAGCCAAATCCACGGCCGCATGGGGACTAGTCAAGAGACCCAGTACTTC	CASSQIHGRMGTSQETQYF
TRBV19	TRBD1	few	TRBJ1-2	TGTGCCAGTAACCCGGACAGGGGGGTTTATGGCTACACCTTC	CASNPDRGVYGYTF
TRBV9	-	few	TRBJ2-5	TGTGCCAGCAGCGCGAGGGACGGTAGGGAGACCCAGTACTTC	CASSARDGRETQYF
TRBV2	-	-	TRBJ1-2	TGTGCCAGCAGTGAATTGGTCTATGGCTACACCTTC	CASSELVYGYTF
TRBV2	-	-	TRBJ1-5	TGTGCCAGCGCTAGGGGGAGTGGCAATCAGCCCCAGCATTTT	CASARGSGNQPQHF
TRBV10-3	TRBD1	-	TRBJ2-1	TGTGCCATCAGTGAGGACAGGGGGAACTACAATGAGCAGTTCTTC	CAISEDRGNYNEQFF
TRBV27	-	-	TRBJ1-6	TGTGCCAGCAGTTTATGGACCCAGGACACCTATAATTCACCCCTCCACTTT	CASSLWTQDTYNSPLHF
TRBV7-2	-	-	TRBJ1-4	TGTGCCAGCAGCCCACAGGGTCTTCAAAATGAAAAACTGTTTTTT	CASSPQGLQNEKLFF
TRBV29-1	-	-	TRBJ2-7	TGCAGCGTCTTGGGGGTGGCGACTTCCTACGAGCAGTACTTC	CSVLGVATSYEQYF
TRBV7-9	-	-	TRBJ1-1	TGTGCCAGCAGCCCCAGACAGAAGAACACTGAAGCTTTCTTT	CASSPRQKNTEAFF
TRBV28	-	-	TRBJ1-5	TGTGCCAGCAGTTTAATATTGAATTCTCAGCCCCAGCATTTT	CASSLILNSQPQHF
TRBV7-3	-	-	TRBJ1-6	TGTGCCAGCAGCTTATCGGGGAATTCACCCCTCCACTTT	CASSLSGNSPLHF
TRBV9	-	-	TRBJ1-1	TGTGCCAGCAGCGTAGATTCAGTTCGGAACACTGAAGCTTTCTTT	CASSVDSVRNTEAFF
TRBV30	-	-	TRBJ2-2	TGTGCCTGGTCGAGGGGCCTGGGGACCGGGGAGCTGTTTTTT	CAWSRGLGTGELFF
TRBV20-1	TRBD2	once	TRBJ2-3	TGCAGTGCTAGTGGTCCAGCGGGGGGGCCGGTGTCAGGCACAGATACGCAGTATTTT	CSASGPAGGPVSGTDTQYF
TRBV24-1	TRBD1	-	TRBJ1-5	TGTGCCACCAGGGGGACAGGCAATCAGCCCCAGCATTTT	CATRGTGNQPQHF
TRBV4-1	TRBD1	-	TRBJ1-4	TGCGCCAGCAGCCACCCCGGGACAGGGGCCGAAAAACTGTTTTTT	CASSHPGTGAEKLFF
TRBV24-1	-	once	TRBJ2-1	TGTGCCACCCCGCTGACAGCTACGTGGCTGAATGAGCAGTTCTTC	CATPLTATWLNEQFF
TRBV30	-	-	TRBJ1-1	TGTGCCTGGAACCGCGGGGTAGGGCCTGAAGCTTTCTTT	CAWNRGVGPEAFF
TRBV7-2	-	-	TRBJ2-2	TGTGCCAGCAGCTTAGTAGTTGTGAGGGGCGGGGAGCTGTTTTTT	CASSLVVVRGGELFF
TRBV11-2	-	-	TRBJ1-2	TGTGCCAGCAGCTCCGAAAGTAGAAATGGCTACACCTTC	CASSSESRNGYTF
TRBV5-4	-	-	TRBJ2-3	TGTGCCAGCAGCCAAATCCCAAGGAAGTCGACAGATACGCAGTATTTT	CASSQIPRKSTDTQYF